These 4 T cell receptor beta chains were all obtained from the same sample, sequenced in a study of blood T cell repertoires in COVID-19. Method: immunoSEQ multiplex PCR; TCRdb's copy keeps in-frame clones and lacks some. The data show about 480,000 clones, with approximately 88% seen just once and approximately 1.8% held by the top ten. The source material was PBMCs or T cells enriched from blood (not recorded which). Every receptor here comes from a woman in her thirties or forties who had recovered from COVID-19.

V gene TRBV12-3 or TRBV12-4 combines with J gene TRBJ2-1; 9 positions agree with TRBD2. The CDR3 is 13 amino acids. The J segment lost 13 bases and the V segment lost 2 bases, leaving 6 bases of the junction unmatched. CDR3 sequence reads: CASSLTLAGPQFF. The CDR3, as DNA: TGTGCCAGCAGTTTAACCCTAGCGGGACCTCAGTTCTTC.

CDR3 sequence reads: CASSTRGELRKPQHF. The CDR3, as DNA: TGTGCCAGTAGTACCCGGGGGGAGCTAAGGAAGCCCCAGCATTTT. The V gene is TRBV19, the J gene TRBJ1-5; D is perhaps TRBD1 (5 bases). Looked up from germline, CDR1 is LNHDA and CDR2 is SQIVND (reference sequence). V lost 4 bases and J 8 bases, leaving 18 bases between the germline ends. The CDR3 contains 15 residues.

This chain joins TRBV4-2 and TRBJ2-7; D call uncertain. V lost 1 base, J lost 1 base, and 20 bases lay in between. Germline-derived CDR1 and CDR2 are LGHNA and YNFKEQ. The CDR3 is 18 amino acids. The CDR3 region has the DNA TGTGCCAGCAGCCAAGTATCTGTGCGGAGCACTTCATCCTACGAGCAGTACTTC. Residues: CASSQVSVRSTSSYEQYF.

This clone was recorded once. The CDR3 DNA reads as TGTGCCAGTAGTACCACAGGGGGAGTACACTATGGCTACACCTTC. It codes for CASSTTGGVHYGYTF. The chain employs TRBV19 and TRBJ1-2, with 8 bases aligning to TRBD1. CDR1 is LNHDA, CDR2 SQIVND, per germline (reference sequence). V lost 4 bases and J lost 3; bases outside the gene matches: 7. The CDR3 is 15 residues long.